The clone carrying this T cell receptor beta chain was seen more than once but under ten times. What it recognizes is unknown. At one end the junction does not follow the germline gene, possibly because of a read error. This specimen comes from a study of early T cells in non-severe SARS-CoV-2 infection. Turning to the study itself: Sequencing targeted bulk RNA from unsorted whole blood, leaving chains unpaired. Findings and limits, study-wide: Private and CD4 specificities were missed by VDJdb matching, which favored anti-spike CD8 responses.

Individual cDNA molecules received unique molecular identifiers. A single record per CDR3 protein comes from TCRdb applying MiXCR to the 5' RACE reads. The sample comprises tens of thousands of distinct CDR3 sequences, less than 12% of which are singletons, and around 15% rests with the top ten. The TCR sequence derives from an adult who was a healthcare worker with PCR-confirmed SARS-CoV-2 infection or an uninfected control (not recorded which). The sequences come from whole blood, collected at baseline.

CDR3 coding DNA: TGTGCCAGCAGTTGGGGACTAGCGGGGCATCTCTTC. Translation gives CASSWGLAGHLF. The V call is TRBV12-3 or TRBV12-4, the J call TRBJ2-1; 13 bases map to TRBD2. The CDR3 length is 12 residues.